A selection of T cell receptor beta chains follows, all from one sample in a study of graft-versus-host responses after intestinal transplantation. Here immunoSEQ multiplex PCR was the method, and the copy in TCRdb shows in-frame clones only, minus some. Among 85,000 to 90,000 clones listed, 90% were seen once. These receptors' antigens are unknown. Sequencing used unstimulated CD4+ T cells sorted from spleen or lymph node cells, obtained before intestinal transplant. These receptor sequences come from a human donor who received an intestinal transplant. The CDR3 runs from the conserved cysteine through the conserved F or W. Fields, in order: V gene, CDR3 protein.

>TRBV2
CALSRAANTEAFF
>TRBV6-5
CASSYTGFSSYEQYF
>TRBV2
CASEHRDSYEQYF
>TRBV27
CASTGGTEAFF
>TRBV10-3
CAITPRGTDTQYF
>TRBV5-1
CASRDRVSNEKLFF
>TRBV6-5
CASRYRGRRTGELFF
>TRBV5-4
CASSLDPDRPNTEAFF
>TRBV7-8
CASSPRRASYNEQFF
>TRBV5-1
CASSWGGTEAFF
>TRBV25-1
CASSESLGQGVNEQFF
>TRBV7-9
CASSPRYERVSYEQYF
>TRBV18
CASSTTGLGEKLFF
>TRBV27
CASSLQGTGWGTEAFF
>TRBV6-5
CASSSASPARGYTF
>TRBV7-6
CASSLNTLAGELFF
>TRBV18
CASSNDRGLANEKLFF
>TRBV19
CATQNRGPLHGQPQHF
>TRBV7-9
CASSRDRAVDEAFF
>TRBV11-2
CASRRDSFSPEAFF
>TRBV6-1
CASSEGGTYF
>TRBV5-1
CASNTLAGGDYDTQYF
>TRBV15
CATSRGQGTLNEKLFF
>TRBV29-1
CSVEGFLGFGTEAFF
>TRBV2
CASTGTGGLLQYF
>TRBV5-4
CASSPIRTSGGGTDTQYF
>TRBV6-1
CASRPTGGGYNEQFF
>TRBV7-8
CASNRGAYMGNTQYF
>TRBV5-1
CASSGGTEGASGAVF
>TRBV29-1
CSAFGELNTGELFF
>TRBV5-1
CASSFPDRAYNEQFF
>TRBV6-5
CASSSLDGNYEQYF
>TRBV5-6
CASSLTGSTEAFF
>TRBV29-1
CSARDSLYGYTF
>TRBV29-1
CSVAGVNTQYF
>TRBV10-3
CAISGDWSTSTDTQYF
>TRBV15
CATKDDLAREQYF
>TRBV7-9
CASSPRQGRWAGELFF
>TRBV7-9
CASSLARNTEAFF
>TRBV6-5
CASSWDRGSGNTIYF
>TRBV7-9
CASGSGSTGELFF
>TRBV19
CASRDRDHNSPLHF
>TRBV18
CASSPGTKGNTIYF
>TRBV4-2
CASSPRGAAYNEQFF
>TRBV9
CASSVGAGLNTEAFF
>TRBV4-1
CASSRVPSGDYSSYEQYF
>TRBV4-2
CASSQVAPGSYEQYF
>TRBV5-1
CASSLGDSYGYTF
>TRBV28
CASSARGWGDTGELFF
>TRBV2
CASIFGGDGETQYF
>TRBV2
CASSESGWTNEKLFF
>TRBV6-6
CASTPGSNTEAFF
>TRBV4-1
CASSLAGQGASPLHF
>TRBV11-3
CASRAGIIPNTGELFF
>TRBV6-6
CASSYLGARYEQYF
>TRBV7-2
CASSLQGWGAFF
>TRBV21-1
CASPGRGRNGMGTNEKLFF
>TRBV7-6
CASGAQRVPYEQYF
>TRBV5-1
CASSLTSRPDTQYF